The clone carrying this T cell receptor beta chain was counted at least ten times. TCRdb used MiXCR to reprocess the reads, holding one entry per CDR3 protein. The data hold about 310,000 distinct CDR3 sequences, with about a tenth observed a single time. The data were obtained in a study of T cell repertoires in cytomegalovirus infection. Trimming took off 0 bases at V and 6 bases at J, with 14 bases between the two ends. The CDR3 is 16 amino acids. Germline V gene lookup returns CDR1 MGHDK and CDR2 SYGVNS. The TCR comes from a human donor in good health (CMV status not recorded). Some clones in this sample may be carry-over from other donors' samples. Sample: PBMCs. The V gene is TRBV25-1, the J gene TRBJ2-2, with TRBD1 as a possible D gene (5 bases). CDR3 loop: CASSEYFQGPSGELFF. CDR3 bases: TGTGCCAGCAGTGAATATTTCCAGGGTCCCTCCGGGGAGCTGTTTTTT.